These 30 T cell receptor beta chains share one sample of origin, sequenced in a study of T cells after posttransplantation cyclophosphamide. Profiling relied on immunoSEQ multiplex PCR, and the TCRdb table lists in-frame clones only, not all of them. This repertoire holds roughly 41,000 clones, and none appear only once. Sequencing was performed on PBMCs. The receptors derive from a man under 40 in good health and a related stem cell transplant donor.

This clone was counted at least ten times. The CDR3 region is CASSLDRGNLDSEAFF. The CDR3 bases are TGTGCCAGCAGCCTGGACAGGGGTAATTTGGACTCTGAAGCTTTCTTT. V and J are TRBV2 and TRBJ1-1; TRBD1 matches at 9 bases. Trimming took 6 bases from V and 6 from J; bases not matched to a gene: 14. CDR3 length: 16 residues. Germline V lookup: CDR1 SNHLY, CDR2 FYNNEI. Full variable domain (remainder filled in from reference TRBV2 and TRBJ1-1): EPEVTQTPSHQVTQMGQEVILRCVPISNHLYFYWYRQILGQKVEFLVSFYNNEISEKSEIFDDQFSVERPDGSNFTLKIRSTKLEDSAMYFCASSLDRGNLDSEAFFGQGTRLTVV.

In this sample, this clone turned up many times. The V gene is TRBV5-6, the J gene TRBJ1-6; 10 nucleotides agree with TRBD1. CDR3 length: 17 amino acids. V trimming: 1 base; J trimming: 8 bases; junction bases outside the gene matches: 9. Germline-derived CDR1 and CDR2 are SGHDT and YYEEEE. The CDR3 bases are TGTGCCAGCAGCTTGCGCGGGACAGGGGTTGGAGATTCACCCCTCCACTTT. Its protein product is CASSLRGTGVGDSPLHF.

This clone came up many times. The chain carries TRBV28 and TRBJ2-1; no firm D call. Germline V gene lookup returns CDR1 MDHEN and CDR2 SYDVKM. The CDR3 is 11 amino acids. V lost 7 bases and J lost 8, with 9 bases in between. CDR3 sequence: CASTQNHEQFF. The CDR3 DNA follows: TGTGCCAGCACCCAGAATCATGAGCAGTTCTTC.

J is TRBJ1-5 and V is TRBV6-5, with 7 positions matching TRBD1. Trimming at V came to 5 bases and at J to 4 bases, leaving 8 bases not matched to a gene. The CDR3 is 15 residues long. Per germline, CDR1 MNHEY and CDR2 SVGAGI. CDR3: CASSASGGKNQPQHF. The DNA for the CDR3 is TGTGCCAGCAGTGCATCAGGGGGGAAAAATCAGCCCCAGCATTTT.

The chain has TRBV30 and TRBJ2-5, with TRBD1 matching over 7 bases. Germline V gene data show CDR1 as GTSNPN and CDR2 as SVGIG (reference sequence). This CDR3 is 11 amino acids long. CDR3 residues: CAYRGTETQYF. As DNA, the CDR3 is TGTGCGTACAGGGGCACAGAGACCCAGTACTTC.

This rearrangement joins TRBV29-1 to TRBJ1-2; weak D call: TRBD1 (6 bases). The CDR3 consists of 12 residues. Germline-derived CDR1 and CDR2 are SQVTM and ANQGSEA. V lost 6 bases and J lost 4, with 12 bases in between. CDR3: CSVADRVYGYTF. The CDR3 region has the DNA TGCAGCGTGGCGGACAGAGTCTATGGCTACACCTTC.

In its sample, this clone was seen a few times. The chain joins TRBV12-5 to TRBJ2-7; TRBD1 matches 10 bases. The germline V gene has CDR1 LGHNT and CDR2 FRNRAP. V trimming: 2 bases; J trimming: 2 bases; junction bases outside the gene matches: 3. This CDR3 contains 15 residues. The CDR3 region is CASGLKGTGAYEQYF. As DNA, the CDR3 is TGTGCTAGTGGTTTGAAAGGGACAGGGGCCTACGAGCAGTACTTC.

This clone was observed at least ten times. CDR3 DNA sequence: TGTGCCAGTAGTATAAGTCAGGGTCCGGGTCTAGTGACCGGGGAGCTGTTTTTT. Its translation: CASSISQGPGLVTGELFF. The genes are TRBV19 and TRBJ2-2, with a weak D call TRBD1 (5 bases). Germline CDR1 is LNHDA and CDR2 is SQIVND (reference sequence). Trimming shortened V by 2 bases and J by 5 bases, and 21 bases separated the two germline ends. The CDR3 contains 18 residues.

This clone was counted only a few times. The chain has TRBV7-2 and TRBJ2-7, with unresolved D. The CDR3 totals 14 residues. In germline, CDR1 is SGHTA, CDR2 FQGNSA. Deletions cut 2 bases from V and 1 base from J, with 9 bases between. CDR3 sequence reads: CASSLMASSYEQYF. Written as DNA, the CDR3 is TGTGCCAGCAGCTTAATGGCATCTTCCTACGAGCAGTACTTC.

The CDR3: CASSEEVAGGPDTQYF. The CDR3 nucleotides read TGTGCCAGCAGCGAGGAGGTAGCGGGGGGCCCCGATACGCAGTATTTT. The chain joins TRBV9 to TRBJ2-3, with 10 bases matching TRBD2. V lost 3 bases and J lost 6; bases outside the gene matches: 10. The CDR3 sequence is 16 residues long. The germline V gene encodes CDR1 SGDLS and CDR2 YYNGEE.

This clone was recorded many times. The chain recombines TRBV7-2 with TRBJ2-5; TRBD2 agrees at 11 bases. Germline values: CDR1 SGHTA, CDR2 FQGNSA. The trim removed 4 bases at V and 5 bases at J, leaving 9 bases unmatched. The CDR3 length is 16 residues. The DNA of the CDR3 is TGTGCCAGCAGCTCCATCAGACTAGCGGGGTCGGAGACCCAGTACTTC. This translates into CASSSIRLAGSETQYF.

This clone was observed many times. The J gene is TRBJ1-5, the V gene TRBV7-9; tentatively, D is TRBD1 (5 bases). Germline V lookup: CDR1 SEHNR, CDR2 FQNEAQ (reference sequence). The CDR3 is made up of 15 amino acids. Trimming removed 1 base at V and 7 bases at J, with 14 bases between. In DNA form, the CDR3 reads TGTGCCAGCAGCTTAGGACAGTGGGTGGGCCAGCCCCAGCATTTT. Its protein product is CASSLGQWVGQPQHF.

This clone appeared many times. The chain employs TRBV4-3 and TRBJ2-3, with D possibly being TRBD1 (5 bases). This CDR3 contains 16 residues. The germline V gene has CDR1 LGHNA and CDR2 YSLEER. V shed 1 base and J shed 6 bases, with 17 bases lying between them. The CDR3 coding sequence is TGCGCCAGCAGCCAAGTGGGTGGCAGGGCAGGGGATACGCAGTATTTT. As protein: CASSQVGGRAGDTQYF.

The sample holds many counts of this clone. V usage is TRBV12-3 or TRBV12-4 and J usage is TRBJ2-7; TRBD2 aligns across 10 bases. J was trimmed by 6 bases and V by 1 base; bases with no gene match: 6. CDR3 size: 15 residues. The CDR3 DNA follows: TGTGCCAGCAGTTTAGTTGGCACTAGCGGGGCCGAGCAGTACTTC. Residues: CASSLVGTSGAEQYF.

This clone was seen repeatedly, ten times or more. This chain uses TRBV11-2 with TRBJ2-7, with 9 positions matching TRBD1. The CDR3 runs 16 residues. Germline V gene data show CDR1 as SGHAT and CDR2 as FQNNGV. Trimming took 1 base from V and 1 from J; bases not matched to a gene: 5. CDR3 sequence: CASSLAGQGFSYEQYF. CDR3 bases: TGTGCCAGCAGCTTAGCCGGACAGGGGTTTTCCTACGAGCAGTACTTC.

This clone was counted a few times. The rearrangement links TRBV6-2 or TRBV6-3 to TRBJ1-1, with TRBD1 matching over 8 bases. CDR3 length: 14 amino acids. Trimming removed 5 bases from V and 2 bases from J; junction bases left unmatched: 4. Germline CDR1 and CDR2: MNHEY and SVGEGT. CDR3 residues: CASSDRGTNTEAFF. The CDR3 DNA reads TGTGCCAGCAGTGACAGGGGTACTAACACTGAAGCTTTCTTT.

The chain has TRBV30 and TRBJ2-2, with 7 bases fitting TRBD1. CDR3 length equals 14 residues. CDR1 and CDR2 from the germline V gene are GTSNPN and SVGIG (reference sequence). Germline trimming cut 5 bases from V and 2 bases from J; bases unmatched to any gene: 5. The CDR3 protein is CAWGTADNTGELFF. Here the CDR3 DNA reads TGTGCCTGGGGGACAGCCGATAACACCGGGGAGCTGTTTTTT. Drawing the rest from reference TRBV30 and TRBJ2-2, the complete variable domain is SQTIHQWPATLVQPVGSPLSLECTVEGTSNPNLYWYRQAAGRGLQLLFYSVGIGQISSEVPQNLSASRPQDRQFILSSKKLLLSDSGFYLCAWGTADNTGELFFGEGSRLTVL.

This clone has ten or more counts. This chain links TRBV5-8 with TRBJ1-2, with 10 bases matching TRBD1. The CDR3 has 16 residues. Germline V CDR1 and CDR2: SGHTS, YDEGEE. Trimming at V came to 0 bases and at J to 7 bases, leaving 9 bases not matched to a gene. The DNA for the CDR3 is TGTGCCAGCAGCTTGGGAGGGACAGGGGTATTCGGTGGCTACACCTTC. Translating it yields CASSLGGTGVFGGYTF.

This clone was recorded at least ten times. The rearrangement joins TRBV18 to TRBJ1-2, with D uncertain. The CDR3 spans 13 residues. V lost 2 bases and J 6 bases, leaving 10 bases between the germline ends. Germline CDR1 and CDR2: KGHSH and LQKENI. Here the CDR3 reads CASSPRASDGYTF. As DNA, the CDR3 is TGTGCCAGCTCACCAAGGGCTTCGGATGGCTACACCTTC. Full variable domain (missing parts from reference TRBV18 and TRBJ1-2): NAGVMQNPRHLVRRRGQEARLRCSPMKGHSHVYWYRQLPEEGLKFMVYLQKENIIDESGMPKERFSAEFPKEGPSILRIQQVVRGDSAAYFCASSPRASDGYTFGSGTRLTVV.

This clone was seen repeatedly, ten times or more. The V and J genes are TRBV10-1 and TRBJ1-6; 9 bases fit TRBD1. Trimming at V came to 5 bases and at J to 9 bases, leaving 2 bases not matched to a gene. The CDR3 length is 13 residues. The germline V gene has CDR1 WNHNN and CDR2 SYGVQD (reference sequence). Here the CDR3 DNA reads TGCGCCAGCAGTCGGGACAGGGTTTCACCCCTCCACTTT. Amino acid sequence: CASSRDRVSPLHF.

Many counts were recorded for this clone. The chain couples TRBV4-3 to TRBJ2-6; D possibly corresponds to TRBD1 (6 bases). Trimming pared 4 bases from V and 0 bases from J, leaving 16 bases between. The CDR3 covers 18 residues. Per germline, CDR1 LGHNA and CDR2 YSLEER. CDR3 residues: CASSPGTYGNSGANVLTF. CDR3 DNA sequence: TGCGCCAGCAGCCCCGGGACATATGGGAACTCTGGGGCCAACGTCCTGACTTTC.

The chain uses TRBV18 and TRBJ2-3, with 8 bases matching TRBD2. This CDR3 is built from 18 residues. V lost 3 bases and J lost 0; bases outside the gene matches: 11. Germline CDR1 KGHSH, CDR2 LQKENI. The CDR3 sequence: CASSPTSAGGSSTDTQYF. As DNA, the CDR3 is TGTGCCAGCTCACCCACTTCTGCGGGGGGTTCTAGCACAGATACGCAGTATTTT.

This clone was detected many times. The V and J genes are TRBV19 and TRBJ1-6, with D maybe TRBD1 (6 bases). The germline gives CDR1 LNHDA, CDR2 SQIVND (reference sequence). This CDR3 region has 15 residues. With 4 bases removed from V and 1 base from J, the gap between germline ends came to 8 bases. CDR3 residues: CASSNQGSYNSPLHF. The CDR3, as DNA: TGTGCCAGTAGTAATCAGGGGTCCTATAATTCACCCCTCCACTTT.

This clone was seen ten or more times. The chain uses TRBV28 and TRBJ2-6; 10 nucleotides align to TRBD2. Trimming cost V 0 bases and J 6 bases; bases outside gene matches: 11. Per germline, CDR1 MDHEN and CDR2 SYDVKM. This CDR3 spans 19 amino acids. CDR3: CASSLWERGGLPAANVLTF. In nucleotides, the CDR3 is TGTGCCAGCAGTTTATGGGAGCGGGGGGGCCTCCCCGCGGCCAACGTCCTGACTTTC.

In its sample, this clone was seen many times. This chain links TRBV5-4 with TRBJ2-2, with 10 bases identical to TRBD2. Trimming took 3 bases from V and 0 from J; bases not matched to a gene: 5. The CDR3 runs to 17 residues. The germline V gene has CDR1 SGHNT and CDR2 YYREEE (reference sequence). CDR3 protein: CASSSPSGGPNTGELFF. The CDR3 coding sequence is TGTGCCAGCAGCTCCCCTAGCGGGGGCCCGAACACCGGGGAGCTGTTTTTT.

This clone was recorded many times. The chain couples TRBV5-4 to TRBJ2-2, with 10 bases matching TRBD1. CDR1 and CDR2 from the germline V gene are SGHNT and YYREEE (reference sequence). The CDR3 is 15 amino acids. V lost 4 bases, J lost 4 bases, and 4 bases stayed unmatched. CDR3 sequence: CASSRGQGGTGELFF. In nucleotides, the CDR3 is TGTGCCAGCAGCCGAGGACAGGGGGGCACCGGGGAGCTGTTTTTT.

This clone was seen ten or more times. CDR3 bases: TGTGCCAGCAGCCCGACAGGGGTTTTCTCTGGAAACACCATATATTTT. This codes for CASSPTGVFSGNTIYF. The genes are TRBV5-5 and TRBJ1-3, with 8 bases fitting TRBD1. V gave up 4 bases and J gave up 0 bases; unmatched junction bases: 6. Germline assignment: CDR1 SGHKS and CDR2 YYEKEE (reference sequence). The CDR3 has 16 residues.

This clone was seen a handful of times. The chain employs TRBV4-1 and TRBJ1-5, with 8 bases matching TRBD1. V lost 3 bases and J lost 0; bases outside the gene matches: 7. The CDR3 is made up of 17 amino acids. Germline V lookup: CDR1 MGHRA, CDR2 YSYEKL. This CDR3 is CASSHRDRRLSNQPQHF. The CDR3 DNA sequence: TGCGCCAGCAGCCATCGGGACAGGCGCCTTAGCAATCAGCCCCAGCATTTT.

This clone was detected many times. The chain uses TRBV12-3 or TRBV12-4 and TRBJ2-7; D might be TRBD2 (7 bases). The CDR3 consists of 15 residues. Trimming took 3 bases from V and 0 from J, leaving 12 bases between them. The CDR3 DNA follows: TGTGCCAGCAGTTTTGCCGGGGGGCTCTCCTACGAGCAGTACTTC. Protein sequence: CASSFAGGLSYEQYF.

This clone was counted at least ten times. The gene calls are TRBV6-5 and TRBJ1-2; 7 bases are shared with TRBD1. This CDR3 has 13 residues. V shed 6 bases, J shed 8 bases, and the junction held 9 bases outside the gene matches. Germline lookup yields CDR1 MNHEY and CDR2 SVGAGI. For the CDR3, the DNA is TGTGCCAGCAGGCGGACAGGTGACGGCGGCTACACCTTC. This encodes CASRRTGDGGYTF.